The clone carrying this T cell receptor (beta chain) was detected a few times. The antigen remains unidentified. These data originate in a study of beta chain features in type 1 diabetes. Study-level findings and limits: Type 1 diabetes patients had moderately but significantly shorter TCRB CDR3s in all four CD4+ subsets.

The authors reverse transcribed all of the isolated RNA, so sequencing captured expressed TCRB transcripts. Here immunoSEQ multiplex PCR was the method, and the copy in TCRdb shows in-frame clones only, minus some. The sample consists of hundreds of thousands of clones, approximately 11% of them appearing once. Trimming cost V 8 bases and J 2 bases; bases outside gene matches: 5. Germline V gene sequence: CDR1 MRHNA, CDR2 SNTAGT. This CDR3 spans 14 amino acids. The rearrangement joins TRBV6-4 to TRBJ2-1; TRBD1 aligns across 8 bases. The material sequenced was naive CD4+ T cells from blood. The sequence came from a man aged 25-45 years with type 1 diabetes. The CDR3 nucleotides are TGTGCCAGCTTCCGGACAGGGCCCTACAATGAGCAGTTCTTC. Translated, it gives CASFRTGPYNEQFF.